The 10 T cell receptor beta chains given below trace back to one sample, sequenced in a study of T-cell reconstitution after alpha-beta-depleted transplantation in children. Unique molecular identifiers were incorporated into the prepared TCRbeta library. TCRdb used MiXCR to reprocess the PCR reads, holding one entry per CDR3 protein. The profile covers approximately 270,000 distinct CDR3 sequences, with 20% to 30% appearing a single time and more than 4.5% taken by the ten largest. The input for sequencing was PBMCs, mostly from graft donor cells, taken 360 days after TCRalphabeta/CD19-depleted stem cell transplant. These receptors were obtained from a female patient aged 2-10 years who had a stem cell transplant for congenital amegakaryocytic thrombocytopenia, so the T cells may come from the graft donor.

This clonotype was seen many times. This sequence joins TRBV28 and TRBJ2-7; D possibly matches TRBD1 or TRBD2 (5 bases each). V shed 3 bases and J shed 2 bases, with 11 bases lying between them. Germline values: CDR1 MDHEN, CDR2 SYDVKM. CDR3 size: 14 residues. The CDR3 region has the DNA TGTGCCAGCAGTTTGGTGGGGGTTCCCTACGAGCAGTACTTC. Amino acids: CASSLVGVPYEQYF.

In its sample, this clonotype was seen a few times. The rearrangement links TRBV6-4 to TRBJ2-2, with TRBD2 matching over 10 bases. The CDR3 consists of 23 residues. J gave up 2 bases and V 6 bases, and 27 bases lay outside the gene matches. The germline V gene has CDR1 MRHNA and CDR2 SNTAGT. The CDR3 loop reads CASRSWGVRSGLAGAGNTGELFF. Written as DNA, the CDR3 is TGTGCCAGCAGAAGTTGGGGAGTTAGAAGTGGCCTAGCGGGGGCCGGCAACACCGGGGAGCTGTTTTTT.

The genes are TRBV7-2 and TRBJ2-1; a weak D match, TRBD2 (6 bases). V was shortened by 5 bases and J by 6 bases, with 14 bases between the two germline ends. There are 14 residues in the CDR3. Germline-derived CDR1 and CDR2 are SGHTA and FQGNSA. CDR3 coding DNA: TGTGCCAGCAGCACTCGACTAGTTCCCAATGAGCAGTTCTTC. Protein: CASSTRLVPNEQFF.

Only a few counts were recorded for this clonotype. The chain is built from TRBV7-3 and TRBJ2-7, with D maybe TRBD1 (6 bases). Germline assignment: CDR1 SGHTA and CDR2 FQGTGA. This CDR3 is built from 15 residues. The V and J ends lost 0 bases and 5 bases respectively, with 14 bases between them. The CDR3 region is CASSLTGGLIDEQYF. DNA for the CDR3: TGTGCCAGCAGCTTAACAGGGGGTTTAATTGACGAGCAGTACTTC.

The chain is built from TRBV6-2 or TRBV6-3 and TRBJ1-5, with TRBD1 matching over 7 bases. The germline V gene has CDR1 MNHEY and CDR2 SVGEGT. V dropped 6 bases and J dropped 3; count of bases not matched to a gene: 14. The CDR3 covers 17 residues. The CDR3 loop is CASSQGTEEEINQPQHF. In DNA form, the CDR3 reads TGTGCCAGCAGCCAAGGGACAGAAGAAGAAATCAATCAGCCCCAGCATTTT.

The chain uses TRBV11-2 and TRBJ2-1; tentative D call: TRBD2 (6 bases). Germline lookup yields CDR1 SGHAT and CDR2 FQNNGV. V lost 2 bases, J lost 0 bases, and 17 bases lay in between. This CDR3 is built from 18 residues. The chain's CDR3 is CASSLMSTSLSSYNEQFF. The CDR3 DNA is TGTGCCAGCAGCTTAATGTCGACTAGTTTAAGCTCCTACAATGAGCAGTTCTTC.

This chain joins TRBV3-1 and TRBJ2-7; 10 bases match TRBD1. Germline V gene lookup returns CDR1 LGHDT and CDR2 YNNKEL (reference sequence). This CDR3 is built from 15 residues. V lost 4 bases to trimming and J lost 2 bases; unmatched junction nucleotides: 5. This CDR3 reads CASSPTGGATYEQYF. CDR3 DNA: TGTGCCAGCAGCCCGACAGGGGGCGCGACCTACGAGCAGTACTTC.

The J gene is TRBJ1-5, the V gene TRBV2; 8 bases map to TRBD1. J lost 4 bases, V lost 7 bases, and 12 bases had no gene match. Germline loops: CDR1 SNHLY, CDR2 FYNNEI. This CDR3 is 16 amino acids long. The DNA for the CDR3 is TGTGCCAGCACCCTGATCGGACAGGGAAGTAATCAGCCCCAGCATTTT. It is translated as CASTLIGQGSNQPQHF.

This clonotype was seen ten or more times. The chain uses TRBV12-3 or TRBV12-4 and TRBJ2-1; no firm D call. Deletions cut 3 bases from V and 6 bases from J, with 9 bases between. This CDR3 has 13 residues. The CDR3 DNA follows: TGTGCCAGCAGTTTTGGAAGTTCCAATGAGCAGTTCTTC. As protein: CASSFGSSNEQFF.

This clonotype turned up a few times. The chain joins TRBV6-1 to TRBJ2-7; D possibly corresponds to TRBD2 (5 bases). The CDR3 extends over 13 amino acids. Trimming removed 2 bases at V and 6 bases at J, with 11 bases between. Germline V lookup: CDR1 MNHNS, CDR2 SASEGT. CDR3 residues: CASSESSSFEQYF. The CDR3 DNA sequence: TGTGCCAGCAGTGAATCCTCTAGCTTCGAGCAGTACTTC.